This TCR beta chain comes out of a study of vaccination and CD4 T cells after COVID-19. Study details: A CEFX pool, an HIV-1 Nef pool, or no peptide went to control cultures.

Treatment: approximately nine-day PBMC culture with coronavirus spike peptide pools or control peptides (ViraFEST assay). Sequencing of the DNA from cultured CD4+ T cells was carried out with the Oncomine TCR Beta short-read assay. TCRdb analysed the PCR reads with MiXCR anew, one entry per CDR3 protein. Of more than 15,000 distinct CDR3 sequences in the sample, roughly 41% are singletons; the top ten hold around 20%. With V trimmed by 5 bases and J by 6 bases, 3 bases remained unmatched. The CDR3 length is 14 residues. Note on this clonotype: Antigen unknown.

Sequenced material: CD4+ T cells from blood, cultured in vitro, taken before SARS-CoV-2 vaccination. The V and J genes are TRBV12-3 or TRBV12-4 and TRBJ2-2; 10 nucleotides line up with TRBD1. This clonotype was obtained from a human donor who received a COVID-19 vaccine. The chain's CDR3 is CASSPGTGAGELFF. The CDR3 region has the DNA TGTGCCAGCAGTCCCGGGACAGGGGCCGGGGAGCTGTTTTTT.